The 12 T cell receptor beta chains below come from one sample, sequenced in a study of CD8+ T cells in alopecia areata (dated by TCRdb to about 2018). The method behind the library was the immunoSEQ multiplex PCR assay. For TCR sequencing, RNA was extracted from every sample and reverse transcribed into cDNA to serve as template. TCRdb carries this immuneACCESS record with in-frame sequences only. Its versions omit some clonotypes, under half of them owing to an unresolved V gene in the studies checked, with the rest unexplained. The sample has 120,000 or so clones on record, about 61% of them singletons. About 3% of the sample is taken by the ten largest. What was sequenced was CD4+ T cells sorted from blood. The receptor source for this set is a human donor in good health.

Turning to this clone: Additional DNA sequences in this sample encode the identical CDR3. The chain combines TRBV29-1 with TRBJ2-1, with 7 positions matching TRBD1. Germline CDR1 and CDR2: SQVTM and ANQGSEA. CDR3 length: 13 residues. Germline trimming cut 7 bases from V and 4 bases from J; bases unmatched to any gene: 7. The CDR3 is CSAGTASYNEQFF. CDR3 in DNA: TGCAGCGCGGGGACAGCCTCTTACAATGAGCAGTTCTTC.

This chain connects TRBV2 to TRBJ1-5; 7 nucleotides agree with TRBD1. The CDR3 has 16 amino acids. V was clipped by 8 bases and J by 0 bases; unmatched bases: 10. CDR1 and CDR2 (germline): SNHLY, FYNNEI. This CDR3 is CASDRDSLNSNQPQHF. The CDR3 bases are TGTGCCAGCGACCGGGACAGCCTAAATAGCAATCAGCCCCAGCATTTT.

This clone rates as medium-sized (0.01 to 0.1%). CDR3 bases: TGTGCCAGCAGTAAGGGACGCCTAAACTCCTACGAGCAGTACTTC. Translated: CASSKGRLNSYEQYF. The chain carries TRBV6-5 and TRBJ2-7; either TRBD1 or TRBD2 may fit D (5 bases each). Germline V CDR1 and CDR2: MNHEY, SVGAGI. The CDR3 loop spans 15 amino acids. Trimming left V 5 bases short and J 0 bases short, with 14 bases between.

The chain couples TRBV5-6 to TRBJ2-1; D not certain. The CDR3 length is 11 residues. The V end lost 3 bases, the J end lost 4 bases, and 2 bases lay between the germline ends. Germline V CDR1 and CDR2: SGHDT, YYEEEE. The CDR3 region has the DNA TGTGCCAGCAGCTCGTACAATGAGCAGTTCTTC. Residues: CASSSYNEQFF.

CDR3: CASSTTGTRGTDTQYF. CDR3 sequence (DNA): TGTGCCAGCAGCACGACCGGGACTAGGGGCACAGATACGCAGTATTTT. This chain uses TRBV11-2 with TRBJ2-3, with TRBD2 identical over 8 bases. V trimming: 5 bases; J trimming: 1 base; junction bases outside the gene matches: 8. The CDR3 is 16 residues long. CDR1 is SGHAT, CDR2 FQNNGV, per germline. The variable domain in full, completed from reference TRBV11-2 and TRBJ2-3, reads EAGVAQSPRYKIIEKRQSVAFWCNPISGHATLYWYQQILGQGPKLLIQFQNNGVVDDSQLPKDRFSAERLKGVDSTLKIQPAKLEDSAVYLCASSTTGTRGTDTQYFGPGTRLTVL.

The rearrangement uses TRBV5-4 and TRBJ1-6; the D gene is possibly TRBD1 (6 bases). V lost 6 bases, J lost 0 bases, and 16 bases lay in between. Germline values: CDR1 SGHNT, CDR2 YYREEE (reference sequence). The CDR3 spans 17 residues. CDR3 DNA sequence: TGTGCCAGCACGACGGGGGGCGGCAGCTCCTATAATTCACCCCTCCACTTT. It encodes CASTTGGGSSYNSPLHF.

In this sample, this clone turned up once. The chain recombines TRBV19 with TRBJ2-4; no firm D call. CDR1 is LNHDA, CDR2 SQIVND, per germline (reference sequence). CDR3 length: 14 amino acids. Deletions cut 7 bases from V and 9 bases from J, with 19 bases between. DNA of the CDR3: TGTGCCAGTAAGGACGGGCCCCAATCCGGCATTCAGTACTTC. It yields the protein CASKDGPQSGIQYF.

The rearrangement uses TRBV5-1 and TRBJ2-5; the D is unclear. This CDR3 has 14 amino acids. The V end was cut by 4 bases, the J end by 5 bases, with 15 bases between. CDR1 is SGHRS, CDR2 YFSETQ, per germline. CDR3 in DNA: TGCGCCAGCAGCACGAGGTCAGGCCGGGAGACCCAGTACTTC. It is translated as CASSTRSGRETQYF.

The chain uses TRBV5-1 and TRBJ2-5; 9 positions agree with TRBD1. CDR1 is SGHRS, CDR2 YFSETQ, per germline. Trimming cost V 3 bases and J 1 base; bases outside gene matches: 10. The CDR3 contains 17 residues. The DNA for the CDR3 is TGCGCCAGCAGCTACTACCCCGGGACAGGGACCCAAGAGACCCAGTACTTC. Its protein product is CASSYYPGTGTQETQYF.

The V gene is TRBV13, the J gene TRBJ2-1; D may be TRBD2 (6 bases). Trimming pared 5 bases from V and 3 bases from J, leaving 11 bases between. Germline V lookup: CDR1 PRHDT, CDR2 FYEKMQ (reference sequence). There are 14 residues in the CDR3. The CDR3 loop is CASSPRDFYNEQFF. DNA for the CDR3: TGTGCCAGCAGCCCACGGGACTTCTACAATGAGCAGTTCTTC.

This clone appeared a few times. The gene calls are TRBV2 and TRBJ1-2; unclear D gene. This CDR3 is built from 13 residues. V was pared by 0 bases and J by 11 bases, with 13 bases between. In germline, CDR1 is SNHLY, CDR2 FYNNEI. This CDR3 reads CASSEALLQYYTF. The CDR3, as DNA: TGTGCCAGCAGTGAAGCGCTCCTTCAGTATTACACCTTC.

On this clone: Other nucleotide sequences from this sample produce the same CDR3. The chain uses TRBV18 and TRBJ1-5; D might be TRBD1 (6 bases). The CDR3 loop spans 13 amino acids. The V end was cut by 4 bases, the J end by 4 bases, with 8 bases between. In germline, CDR1 is KGHSH, CDR2 LQKENI. The CDR3 region has the DNA TGTGCCAGCTCACGACAGGATAATCAGCCCCAGCATTTT. Its translation: CASSRQDNQPQHF.